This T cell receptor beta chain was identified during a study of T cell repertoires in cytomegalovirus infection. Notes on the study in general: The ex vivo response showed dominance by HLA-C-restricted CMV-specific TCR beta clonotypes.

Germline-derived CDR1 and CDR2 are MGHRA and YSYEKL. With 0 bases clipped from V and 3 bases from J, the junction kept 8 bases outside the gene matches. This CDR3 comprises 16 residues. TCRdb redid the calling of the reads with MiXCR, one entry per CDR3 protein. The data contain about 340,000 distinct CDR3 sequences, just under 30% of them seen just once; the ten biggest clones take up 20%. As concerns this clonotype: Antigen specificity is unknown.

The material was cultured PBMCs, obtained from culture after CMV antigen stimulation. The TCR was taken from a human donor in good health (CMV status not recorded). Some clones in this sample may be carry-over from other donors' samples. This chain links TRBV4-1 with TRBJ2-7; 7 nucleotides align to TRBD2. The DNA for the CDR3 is TGCGCCAGCAGCCAAGATCGTAGCGGGTCATACTACGAGCAGTACTTC. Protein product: CASSQDRSGSYYEQYF.